This T cell receptor beta chain was captured in a study of blood T cells in healthy people across ages. Study-wide findings and caveats: Expanded clonotype shifts may have been confounded, as the donors had an unknown CMV status.

Germline V gene data show CDR1 as MNHNS and CDR2 as SASEGT. The CDR3 loop spans 12 amino acids. V trimming: 6 bases; J trimming: 9 bases; junction bases outside the gene matches: 5. In regard to this clonotype: Its antigen remains unknown. A much larger clone differs from this one at a single base, so this may be a read error.

For the second PCR, which ran for about 7 to 11 cycles, a sample-barcoded 5' primer and a J-beta primer mix were used. The template-switch adaptor was a 5' adaptor with 12 random nucleotides. It tagged each cDNA molecule. Each CDR3 protein is one row after TCRdb ran MiXCR on the 5' RACE reads. The table shows 550,000 to 650,000 distinct CDR3 sequences, with around 31% occurring only once. Sample: blood. The chain recombines TRBV6-1 with TRBJ2-1; 7 nucleotides line up with TRBD2. The receptor's source is a woman of 80 years or more in good health. In DNA, the CDR3 is TGTGCCAGCAGAGGGGCGGGAGTTGAGCAGTTCTTC. Encoded protein: CASRGAGVEQFF.